These 29 T cell receptor beta chains were sequenced from one sample in a study of identifying expanded T cells in peripheral blood. TCRdb's copy holds only in-frame clones and misses some; the assay was immunoSEQ multiplex PCR. This table has approximately 110,000 clones, around nine tenths appearing once. The sample taken for sequencing was blood. These TCRs come from a person aged 18 to 69 in good health.

This chain connects TRBV27 to TRBJ2-7; a possible D gene is TRBD1 (5 bases). The CDR3 extends over 12 amino acids. Trimming took 7 bases from V and 6 from J, leaving 13 bases between them. The germline CDR1 and CDR2 sequences are MNHEY and SMNVEV (reference sequence). For the CDR3, the DNA is TGTGCCAGCACATCAGGGTGGGGCGAGCAGTACTTC. Its translation: CASTSGWGEQYF.

The chain combines TRBV6-1 with TRBJ2-2, with 10 bases lining up with TRBD2. V dropped 6 bases and J dropped 6; count of bases not matched to a gene: 7. The CDR3 runs to 15 residues. Germline lookup yields CDR1 MNHNS and CDR2 SASEGT. DNA of the CDR3: TGTGCCAGCAGAGCGGCTAGCGGGGGTTCCGGGGAGCTGTTTTTT. Translation: CASRAASGGSGELFF.

The chain combines TRBV6-5 with TRBJ1-2; D remains ambiguous. The CDR3 covers 11 residues. The germline V gene encodes CDR1 MNHEY and CDR2 SVGAGI. The V end lost 6 bases, the J end lost 5 bases, and 7 bases lay between the germline ends. CDR3 sequence reads: CASREGYGYTF. The CDR3 DNA sequence: TGTGCCAGCAGAGAAGGGTATGGCTACACCTTC.

This clone was recorded only once. In DNA form, the CDR3 reads TGCGCCAGCAGCGCGGACACGTCTTTGGAGACCCAGTACTTC. Translated: CASSADTSLETQYF. The genes are TRBV5-1 and TRBJ2-5; a possible D gene is TRBD1 (5 bases). CDR3 length: 14 residues. Germline assignment: CDR1 SGHRS and CDR2 YFSETQ. V was clipped by 4 bases and J by 5 bases, with 15 bases between them. The full variable domain, completed using reference TRBV5-1 and TRBJ2-5, is KAGVTQTPRYLIKTRGQQVTLSCSPISGHRSVSWYQQTPGQGLQFLFEYFSETQRNKGNFPGRFSGRQFSNSRSEMNVSTLELGDSALYLCASSADTSLETQYFGPGTRLLVL.

The rearrangement links TRBV7-9 to TRBJ2-5, with 7 bases identical to TRBD1. The CDR3 loop spans 15 amino acids. CDR1 and CDR2 from the germline V gene are SEHNR and FQNEAQ (reference sequence). With 3 bases clipped from V and 4 bases from J, the junction kept 8 bases outside the gene matches. The CDR3 sequence is CASSLGQTTIETQYF. DNA of the CDR3: TGTGCCAGCAGCTTGGGACAGACCACAATAGAGACCCAGTACTTC.

The rearrangement joins TRBV6-5 to TRBJ1-2, with D perhaps TRBD1 (5 bases). V lost 2 bases, J lost 8 bases, and 12 bases lay in between. Germline assignment: CDR1 MNHEY and CDR2 SVGAGI. This CDR3 has 13 residues. As DNA, the CDR3 is TGTGCCAGCAGTTACCCAGGGCTAAGCGGCTACACCTTC. Encoded protein: CASSYPGLSGYTF.

This rearrangement joins TRBV5-1 to TRBJ2-5, with D possibly TRBD1 on 6 matching bases. The CDR3 is 14 amino acids. The germline gives CDR1 SGHRS, CDR2 YFSETQ. V was shortened by 3 bases and J by 5 bases, with 14 bases between the two germline ends. CDR3 region: CASSSQGSRETQYF. CDR3 sequence (DNA): TGCGCCAGCAGCTCCCAGGGGTCCAGGGAGACCCAGTACTTC.

The chain employs TRBV6-5 and TRBJ2-3; D is ambiguous. Germline V CDR1 and CDR2: MNHEY, SVGAGI. This CDR3 comprises 11 residues. Trimming took off 5 bases at V and 5 bases at J, with 5 bases between the two ends. The CDR3: CASSPLDTQYF. In DNA, the CDR3 is TGTGCCAGCAGTCCCTTAGATACGCAGTATTTT.

The V and J genes are TRBV6-7 and TRBJ1-4, with a tentative D call TRBD1 (6 bases). TRBV6-7 is recorded as an ORF, its role being uncertain. Trimming took 5 bases from V and 8 from J, leaving 15 bases between them. The CDR3 is made up of 14 amino acids. CDR3 coding DNA: TGTGCCAGCAGTACACAGGTGAGGGGGGAAAAACTGTTTTTT. Its translation is CASSTQVRGEKLFF.

This sequence joins TRBV5-1 and TRBJ2-5, with D tentatively TRBD1 (7 bases). The V and J ends lost 6 bases and 1 base respectively, with 10 bases between them. CDR1 SGHRS and CDR2 YFSETQ come from the germline V gene. The length of the CDR3 is 13 residues. As DNA, the CDR3 is TGCGCCAGCACCAGGGGGGTCCAAGAGACCCAGTACTTC. This codes for CASTRGVQETQYF.

Concerning this clone: A read error may produce the germline difference seen at one junction end. The rearrangement links TRBV6-5 to TRBJ1-2, with 7 bases identical to TRBD1. The CDR3 length is 14 residues. Germline assignment: CDR1 MNHEY and CDR2 SVGAGI. CDR3 DNA sequence: TGTGCCAGCGGTTACTCCGGGACAGCCTATGGCTACACCTTC. This codes for CASGYSGTAYGYTF.

This chain joins TRBV7-2 and TRBJ2-7; the match to TRBD1 covers 8 bases. V lost 1 base, J lost 1 base, and 3 bases stayed unmatched. CDR3 length: 15 residues. Per germline, CDR1 SGHTA and CDR2 FQGNSA. The CDR3 loop reads CASSLEQGGSYEQYF. CDR3 DNA sequence: TGTGCCAGCAGCTTAGAACAGGGGGGTTCCTACGAGCAGTACTTC.

The chain employs TRBV28 and TRBJ1-2; no clear D gene. CDR1 and CDR2 (germline): MDHEN, SYDVKM. There are 14 residues in the CDR3. Trimming stripped 3 bases from V and 4 bases from J, with 12 bases between. The DNA of the CDR3 is TGTGCCAGCAGTTTTGGGTTTTGGCCCTATGGCTACACCTTC. Amino acids: CASSFGFWPYGYTF.

A few counts support this clone. The genes are TRBV28 and TRBJ1-6; perhaps TRBD1 as D (6 bases). Trimming stripped 5 bases from V and 8 bases from J, with 10 bases between. The CDR3 spans 13 residues. Germline CDR1 reads MDHEN; CDR2 reads SYDVKM. CDR3 nucleotides: TGTGCCAGCAGTGCAAGGGGGGATTCACCCCTCCACTTT. Translation gives CASSARGDSPLHF.

The sample holds a few counts of this clone. This chain connects TRBV7-9 to TRBJ1-3; the D gene is possibly TRBD1 (6 bases). Germline values: CDR1 SEHNR, CDR2 FQNEAQ (reference sequence). The ends were cut back, 2 bases at V and 3 bases at J, with 17 bases in the middle. The CDR3 spans 17 residues. CDR3 protein: CASSLRRGRSYGNTIYF. As DNA, the CDR3 is TGTGCCAGCAGCTTAAGGCGGGGGCGTTCGTATGGAAACACCATATATTTT.

V usage is TRBV7-9 and J usage is TRBJ1-2; possibly TRBD1 for D (5 bases). Germline V lookup: CDR1 SEHNR, CDR2 FQNEAQ (reference sequence). The CDR3 length is 14 residues. Trimming removed 7 bases from V and 5 bases from J, with 17 bases in between. The CDR3 DNA follows: TGTGCCAGCACCCGACGGGTGACAGTTTATGGCTACACCTTC. Amino acid sequence: CASTRRVTVYGYTF. The full variable domain, in which reference TRBV7-9 and TRBJ1-2 provide the parts outside the CDR3, is DTGVSQNPRHKITKRGQNVTFRCDPISEHNRLYWYRQTLGQGPEFLTYFQNEAQLEKSRLLSDRFSAERPKGSFSTLEIQRTEQGDSAMYLCASTRRVTVYGYTFGSGTRLTVV.

This chain uses TRBV5-6 with TRBJ2-1; D remains unclear. Deletions cut 0 bases from V and 8 bases from J, with 12 bases between. The CDR3 is 14 amino acids. Germline assignment: CDR1 SGHDT and CDR2 YYEEEE. CDR3 DNA: TGTGCCAGCAGCTTGGTTTCCCCAGTCGATGAGCAGTTCTTC. Translating it yields CASSLVSPVDEQFF.

The chain is built from TRBV15 and TRBJ2-5; D perhaps matches TRBD2 (5 bases). Looked up from germline, CDR1 is LNHNV and CDR2 is YYDKDF (reference sequence). Trimming shortened V by 3 bases and J by 2 bases, and 13 bases separated the two germline ends. CDR3 size: 15 residues. The CDR3 nucleotides are TGTGCCACCAGCAGGCCTGAGGGAATACAAGAGACCCAGTACTTC. It is translated as CATSRPEGIQETQYF.

The CDR3 reads CASSLWGRVQETQYF. Written as DNA, the CDR3 is TGTGCCAGCAGCTTATGGGGCAGAGTACAAGAGACCCAGTACTTC. The rearrangement links TRBV7-6 to TRBJ2-5, with a weak D call TRBD1 (5 bases). Per the germline V gene, CDR1 is SGHVS and CDR2 is FNYEAQ. This CDR3 comprises 15 residues. With 2 bases removed from V and 2 bases from J, the gap between germline ends came to 12 bases. The full variable domain, rest sourced from reference TRBV7-6 and TRBJ2-5, is GAGVSQSPRYKVTKRGQDVALRCDPISGHVSLYWYRQALGQGPEFLTYFNYEAQQDKSGLPNDRFSAERPEGSISTLTIQRTEQRDSAMYRCASSLWGRVQETQYFGPGTRLLVL.

This clone was counted once. The chain employs TRBV7-2 and TRBJ2-7; D is unclear. V lost 1 base, J lost 6 bases, and 7 bases lay in between. The CDR3 has 12 residues. Germline V lookup: CDR1 SGHTA, CDR2 FQGNSA. The CDR3 sequence: CASSLGSLEQYF. The CDR3 DNA reads TGTGCCAGCAGCTTAGGGTCCCTCGAGCAGTACTTC.

The chain employs TRBV7-2 and TRBJ1-5; D is unresolved. This CDR3 contains 16 residues. The germline V gene encodes CDR1 SGHTA and CDR2 FQGNSA. Trimming pared 1 base from V and 5 bases from J, leaving 15 bases between. CDR3 residues: CASSLVPFGGDQPQHF. The CDR3 nucleotides read TGTGCCAGCAGCTTAGTCCCTTTCGGAGGAGATCAGCCCCAGCATTTT.

This chain uses TRBV7-9 with TRBJ2-5, with a possible D match to TRBD1 (5 bases). The CDR3 contains 13 residues. Germline assignment: CDR1 SEHNR and CDR2 FQNEAQ (reference sequence). Trimming left V 3 bases short and J 3 bases short, with 8 bases between. This chain's CDR3 is CASSLFREETQYF. CDR3 DNA: TGTGCCAGCAGCTTGTTCAGGGAAGAGACCCAGTACTTC.

In its sample, this clone was seen once. The chain employs TRBV7-2 and TRBJ2-5; no definite D call. CDR1 is SGHTA and CDR2 is FQGNSA in the germline V gene. The CDR3 extends over 15 amino acids. The V end lost 1 base, the J end lost 2 bases, and 11 bases lay between the germline ends. CDR3: CASSLGPSRQETQYF. In nucleotides, the CDR3 is TGTGCCAGCAGCTTAGGTCCAAGCCGACAAGAGACCCAGTACTTC. Full variable domain (outside the CDR3, taken from reference TRBV7-2 and TRBJ2-5): GAGVSQSPSNKVTEKGKDVELRCDPISGHTALYWYRQSLGQGLEFLIYFQGNSAPDKSGLPSDRFSAERTGGSVSTLTIQRTQQEDSAVYLCASSLGPSRQETQYFGPGTRLLVL.

About this clone: Sequence at one end of the junction differs from germline and may be a read error. V and J are TRBV5-3 and TRBJ1-2; 8 nucleotides align to TRBD1. TRBV5-3 carries the ORF label, with uncertain function. The length of the CDR3 is 14 residues. CDR3 protein: CARSFRTGIYRYTF. The CDR3 DNA sequence: TGTGCCAGAAGCTTCAGGACAGGGATCTATCGCTACACCTTC.

V usage is TRBV7-8 and J usage is TRBJ1-2; D is undetermined. The CDR3 sequence is 11 residues long. Germline-derived CDR1 and CDR2 are SGHVS and FQNEAQ. The V and J ends lost 5 bases and 8 bases respectively, with 9 bases between them. CDR3 sequence reads: CASSLNGGYTF. CDR3 nucleotide sequence: TGTGCCAGCAGCCTCAATGGAGGCTACACCTTC.

The rearrangement uses TRBV23-1 and TRBJ1-6; D remains unclear. TRBV23-1 is classed as an ORF, of uncertain function. The CDR3 extends over 17 amino acids. V shed 2 bases and J shed 7 bases, with 18 bases lying between them. Here the CDR3 reads CASSQALDVAVNSPLHF. CDR3 nucleotide sequence: TGCGCCAGCAGTCAAGCGTTAGACGTAGCTGTGAATTCACCCCTCCACTTT.

This chain joins TRBV19 and TRBJ2-7; 9 bases match TRBD1. The ends lost 6 bases at V and 3 bases at J; junction bases unmatched: 3. The CDR3 is 13 residues long. In germline, CDR1 is LNHDA, CDR2 SQIVND (reference sequence). The CDR3 DNA follows: TGTGCCAGTAGCGGGACAGGGAGCTACGAGCAGTACTTC. Protein product: CASSGTGSYEQYF.

The gene calls are TRBV18 and TRBJ1-2, with 7 bases identical to TRBD1. Germline V gives CDR1 KGHSH, CDR2 LQKENI. V lost 4 bases, J lost 4 bases, and 9 bases stayed unmatched. The CDR3 sequence is 15 residues long. CDR3 loop: CASSLNADRAYGYTF. For the CDR3, the DNA is TGTGCCAGCTCACTCAACGCCGACAGGGCCTATGGCTACACCTTC.

This chain uses TRBV5-1 with TRBJ1-2; 7 bases line up with TRBD1. After removal of 0 bases from V and 4 bases from J, the junction contained 6 bases not matched to a gene. CDR3 length equals 15 residues. Germline V gene data show CDR1 as SGHRS and CDR2 as YFSETQ. CDR3 protein: CASSLGGGRSYGYTF. The CDR3 nucleotides read TGCGCCAGCAGCTTGGGAGGGGGCCGTTCCTATGGCTACACCTTC.